This record looks at one T cell receptor (beta chain) sequence and its context. Antigen unknown. In the PCR, 60 Vbeta and 13 Jbeta primers were used. Sequencing was performed with immunoSEQ multiplex PCR; in TCRdb, only in-frame clones are kept and a portion is missing. The data show around 170,000 clones, about 84% seen once. The data stem from a study of cytomegalovirus exposure and HLA in healthy donors. This CDR3 has 15 residues. The germline gives CDR1 MGHDK, CDR2 SYGVNS. V dropped 10 bases and J dropped 4 bases, with 23 bases sitting between them. Whole-study results and caveats: Later genetic work tied a missense DCLRE1C variant to beta-chain V and J trimming. Certain indistinguishable V segments, among them TRBV6-2 and TRBV6-3, were excluded.

This clonotype originated in a man between 50 and 59 years old in good health and CMV-seropositive. The sequenced sample was PBMCs. This chain joins TRBV25-1 and TRBJ2-7, with D maybe TRBD1 (6 bases). The CDR3 sequence: CATQRLGAGSYEQYF. CDR3 nucleotide sequence: TGTGCCACCCAACGACTGGGGGCAGGGAGTTACGAGCAGTACTTC.